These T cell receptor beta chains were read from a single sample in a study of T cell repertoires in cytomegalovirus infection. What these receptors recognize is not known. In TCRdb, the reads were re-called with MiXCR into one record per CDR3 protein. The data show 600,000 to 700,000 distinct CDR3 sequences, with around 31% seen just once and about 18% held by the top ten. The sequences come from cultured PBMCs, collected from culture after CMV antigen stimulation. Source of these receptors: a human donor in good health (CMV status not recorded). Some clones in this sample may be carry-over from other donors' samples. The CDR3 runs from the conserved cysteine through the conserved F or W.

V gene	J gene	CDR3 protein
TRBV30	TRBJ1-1	CAWSLAGRWTEAFF
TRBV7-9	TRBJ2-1	CASSSPGQWGNNEQFF
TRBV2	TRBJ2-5	CASSESVASQETQYF
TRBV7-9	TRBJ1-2	CASGSNLAGHGYTF
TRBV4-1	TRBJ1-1	CASSQGSRGGFMNTEAFF
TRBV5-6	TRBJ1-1	CASSLGGQGGGTEAFF
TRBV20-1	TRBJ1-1	CSARALLEAFF
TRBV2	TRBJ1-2	CASNEGFGSHYGYTF
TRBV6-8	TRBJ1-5	CASRRTGTGINQPQHF
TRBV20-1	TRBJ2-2	CSARKRGLANTGELFF
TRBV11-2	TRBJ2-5	CASSLWILKRNQQETQYF
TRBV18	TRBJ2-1	CASSPPERLSVNEQFF
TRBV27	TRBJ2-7	CASSRSDSEQYF
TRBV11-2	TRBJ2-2	CASSPRPPNTGELFF
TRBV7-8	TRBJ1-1	CASGNKYMNTEAFF
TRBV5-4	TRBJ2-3	CASRRSGGAADTQYF
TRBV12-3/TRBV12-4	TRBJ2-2	CASSNRGYTGELFF
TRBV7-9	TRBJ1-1	CASSPEVGRGGETEAFF
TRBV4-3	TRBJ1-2	CASSQDGGGPYGYTF
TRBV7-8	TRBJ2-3	CASSSDPGLSTDTQYF
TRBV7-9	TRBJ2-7	CASSLGALGAYEQYF
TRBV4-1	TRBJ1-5	CASSQDNGQPQHF
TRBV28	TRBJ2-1	CASSLSGHEQFF
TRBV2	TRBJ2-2	CASMAEMNTGELFF
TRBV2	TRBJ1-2	CASRRTGGGGGYTF
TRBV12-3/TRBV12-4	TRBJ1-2	CASSLRRVANYGYTF
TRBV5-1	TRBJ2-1	CASSPSGQARNEQFF
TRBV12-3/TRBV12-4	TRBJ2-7	CASSWTGISYEQYF
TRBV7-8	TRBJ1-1	CASSLDYSGYTEAFF
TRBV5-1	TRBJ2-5	CASSLWERFGETQYF
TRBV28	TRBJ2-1	CAHRPHPGGTYNEQFF
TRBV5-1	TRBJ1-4	CASSLSGGKLFF
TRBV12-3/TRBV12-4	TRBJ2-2	CASSFPSGSLSNTGELFF
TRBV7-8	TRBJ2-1	CASSQNGGASSYEQFF
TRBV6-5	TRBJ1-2	CASSYSRGATGYTF
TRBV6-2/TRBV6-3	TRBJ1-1	CASSYEGQGLNTEAFF
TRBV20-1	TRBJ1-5	CSARTDSNQPQHF
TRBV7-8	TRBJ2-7	CASSTFSGSSYEQYF
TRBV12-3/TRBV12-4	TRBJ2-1	CASSMGVYTSEQFF
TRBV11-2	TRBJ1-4	CASSPDRVLGEKLFF
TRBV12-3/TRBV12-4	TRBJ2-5	CASRGQGKETQYF
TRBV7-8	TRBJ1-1	CASSFNYGDTEAFF
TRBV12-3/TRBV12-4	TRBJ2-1	CASSLGGSPIYNEQFF
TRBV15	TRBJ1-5	CATSRPRPNQPQHF
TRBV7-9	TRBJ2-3	CASSSGITDTQYF
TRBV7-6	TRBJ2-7	CASSPGLAIYEQYF
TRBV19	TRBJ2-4	CASTAGQLAKNIQYF
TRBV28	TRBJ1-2	CATLAQGGYYGYTF
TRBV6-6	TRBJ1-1	CASSYYTTNTEAFF
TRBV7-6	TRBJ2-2	CASSFPSSGRANGELFF